This T cell receptor (beta chain) was documented in a study of blood T cell repertoires in COVID-19. Across the study: Researchers got acute and convalescent COVID-19 samples from the United States, Italy and Spain.

This clone was recorded only once. The CDR3 loop spans 14 amino acids. Trimming shortened V by 4 bases and J by 1 base, and 7 bases separated the two germline ends. Per the germline V gene, CDR1 is KGHSH and CDR2 is LQKENI. Original processing methods: The authors estimated nucleated cell counts from reference gene primer amplification. TCRdb keeps only in-frame clones here, not all; method: immunoSEQ multiplex PCR. Clone size and V and J calls were adopted from that table, with D and trimming inferred from the DNA. The sample has around 200,000 clones, approximately 84% seen once; the top ten hold around 4.9%.

This receptor was taken from a woman of 80 years or more with acute or convalescent COVID-19. The J gene is TRBJ2-2, the V gene TRBV18, with D tentatively TRBD2 (6 bases). Sequencing was performed on peripheral blood. CDR3 loop: CASSLGRNTGELFF. DNA for the CDR3: TGTGCCAGCTCACTCGGGAGGAACACCGGGGAGCTGTTTTTT.